This entry features one T cell receptor beta chain sequence. The data originate from a study of PD-1 blockade in mismatch repair-deficient tumors. The data were produced by immunoSEQ multiplex PCR, yet TCRdb's version contains in-frame clones alone and is incomplete. Among about 79,000 clones listed, more than 80% were seen once. Mismatch repair deficiency was confirmed in all patients, by PCR or immunohistochemistry. Looked up from germline, CDR1 is SQVTM and CDR2 is ANQGSEA. V lost 4 bases and J 6 bases, leaving 22 bases between the germline ends. The CDR3 consists of 16 residues. The chain is built from TRBV29-1 and TRBJ2-1; TRBD1 might be the D (6 bases). Sequenced here: peripheral blood, sampled 44 weeks after starting pembrolizumab. The source is an adult with mismatch repair-deficient cancer. CDR3 region: CSVGLGRGGGGNEQFF. Written as DNA, the CDR3 is TGCAGCGTTGGATTGGGGAGAGGGGGTGGGGGCAATGAGCAGTTCTTC.